Included here is one TCR beta chain sequence, with context. The antigen remains undetermined. The CDR3 loop spans 15 amino acids. Germline-derived CDR1 and CDR2 are SGHRS and YFSETQ. Trimming removed 0 bases from V and 3 bases from J, with 13 bases in between. Assay: immunoSEQ multiplex PCR; the TCRdb copy retains only in-frame clones and omits some. This sample carries approximately 150,000 clones, 90% to 95% of them seen once, and the ten largest clones take around 2.6%. This sample was included in a study of T cell responses to AZD1222 COVID-19 vaccine. Study-wide findings and caveats: There were mostly white British donors and more females than males, and clonal diversity was possibly underestimated. Just five or six AZD1222 recipients tested seropositive at baseline. Dominant at 160-218 and 743-854, vaccine-associated CD4 TCRs also spanned spike.

The rearrangement links TRBV5-1 to TRBJ2-7, with no clear D. Sequenced here: peripheral blood, sampled on day 0 of AZD1222 vaccination. This TCR was recovered from an adult in good health. The CDR3 here is CASSLASQNLYEQYF. CDR3 nucleotides: TGCGCCAGCAGCTTGGCCTCCCAGAACCTCTACGAGCAGTACTTC.